The 31 T cell receptor beta chains reported below all come from one sample, sequenced in a study of long-term antiretroviral therapy in people with HIV. Version v3.0 of the immunoSEQ assay was performed at survey level. Profiling relied on immunoSEQ multiplex PCR, and the TCRdb table lists in-frame clones only, not all of them. The sample has about 30,000 clones, 94% seen once. This specimen consisted of unsorted PBMCs, obtained around 5 years after starting antiretroviral therapy. The receptors originated from a woman between 50 and 59 years old with HIV.

The V call is TRBV5-8, the J call TRBJ1-1; no firm D call. V shed 1 base and J shed 8 bases, with 6 bases lying between them. The CDR3 contains 11 residues. Looked up from germline, CDR1 is SGHTS and CDR2 is YDEGEE. This CDR3 reads CASSLIQEAFF. DNA of the CDR3: TGTGCCAGCAGCTTGATACAGGAAGCTTTCTTT.

This clone was seen a single time. V usage is TRBV19 and J usage is TRBJ1-4; tentative D call: TRBD1 (6 bases). V was cut by 3 bases and J by 7 bases, with 12 bases left in between. Per the germline V gene, CDR1 is LNHDA and CDR2 is SQIVND (reference sequence). The CDR3 covers 14 residues. CDR3 region: CASSMGTIGEKLFF. The CDR3 DNA reads TGTGCCAGTAGTATGGGGACAATAGGTGAAAAACTGTTTTTT.

The rearrangement joins TRBV6-4 to TRBJ1-6; D gene ambiguous. Deletions cut 0 bases from V and 4 bases from J, with 7 bases between. The CDR3 extends over 15 amino acids. Germline V lookup: CDR1 MRHNA, CDR2 SNTAGT. The CDR3 DNA follows: TGTGCCAGCAGTGACTCGGCAACTTATAATTCACCCCTCCACTTT. This gives the protein CASSDSATYNSPLHF.

The chain recombines TRBV5-6 with TRBJ2-5; 15 bases are a match to TRBD2. V trimming: 0 bases; J trimming: 5 bases; junction bases outside the gene matches: 2. Germline CDR1 SGHDT, CDR2 YYEEEE. CDR3 length equals 16 residues. CDR3 DNA sequence: TGTGCCAGCAGCTTGGGGACTAGCGGGGGGGCGGAGACCCAGTACTTC. Protein sequence: CASSLGTSGGAETQYF. The full variable domain, with the rest looked up from reference TRBV5-6 and TRBJ2-5, is DAGVTQSPTHLIKTRGQQVTLRCSPKSGHDTVSWYQQALGQGPQFIFQYYEEEERQRGNFPDRFSGHQFPNYSSELNVNALLLGDSALYLCASSLGTSGGAETQYFGPGTRLLVL.

This clone was seen once. The rearrangement joins TRBV7-6 to TRBJ2-1; 8 bases agree with TRBD2. The CDR3 contains 16 residues. Germline V lookup: CDR1 SGHVS, CDR2 FNYEAQ. With V trimmed by 5 bases and J by 2 bases, 8 bases remained unmatched. Here the CDR3 DNA reads TGTGCCAGCAGCACCGCAGCGGGGGCTCCCTACAATGAGCAGTTCTTC. It specifies CASSTAAGAPYNEQFF.

The chain joins TRBV5-8 to TRBJ1-5, with a possible D match to TRBD1 (5 bases). The CDR3 has 15 residues. Germline CDR1 reads SGHTS; CDR2 reads YDEGEE. V gave up 4 bases and J gave up 0 bases, with 11 bases separating them. The CDR3 loop reads CASSVGQYSNQPQHF. The CDR3 DNA reads as TGTGCCAGCAGCGTGGGGCAGTATAGCAATCAGCCCCAGCATTTT.

This rearrangement joins TRBV18 to TRBJ2-7; D is perhaps TRBD1 or TRBD2 (6 bases each). V was shortened by 4 bases and J by 1 base, with 11 bases between the two germline ends. This CDR3 has 14 amino acids. Germline loops: CDR1 KGHSH, CDR2 LQKENI. CDR3 DNA: TGTGCCAGCTCACTAGGGGGGAATTCCTACGAGCAGTACTTC. It is translated as CASSLGGNSYEQYF.

The chain employs TRBV6-5 and TRBJ1-2; the D is unclear. V gave up 5 bases and J gave up 3 bases, with 10 bases separating them. The CDR3 covers 13 residues. Germline CDR1 MNHEY, CDR2 SVGAGI. In nucleotides, the CDR3 is TGTGCCAGCAGTGAAAATGGGGACTATGGCTACACCTTC. This encodes CASSENGDYGYTF.

The chain has TRBV5-8 and TRBJ1-5; D unresolved. The CDR3 covers 16 residues. CDR1 SGHTS and CDR2 YDEGEE come from the germline V gene. V was clipped by 0 bases and J by 1 base, with 11 bases between them. In nucleotides, the CDR3 is TGTGCCAGCAGCTTGGCAAGTATTGTCAGCAATCAGCCCCAGCATTTT. This codes for CASSLASIVSNQPQHF.

The chain combines TRBV30 with TRBJ1-6; 7 nucleotides agree with TRBD1. Germline assignment: CDR1 GTSNPN and CDR2 SVGIG (reference sequence). The CDR3 extends over 15 amino acids. V shed 3 bases and J 6 bases; nucleotides not matched to a gene: 8. CDR3 region: CAWSPGGSSNSPLHF. CDR3 sequence (DNA): TGTGCCTGGAGCCCAGGGGGGAGTAGTAATTCACCCCTCCACTTT.

This chain links TRBV6-5 with TRBJ2-7; 11 nucleotides match TRBD1. V lost 7 bases and J lost 0; bases outside the gene matches: 5. Per germline, CDR1 MNHEY and CDR2 SVGAGI. This CDR3 region has 15 residues. CDR3 residues: CASTPGTGGSYEQYF. CDR3 sequence (DNA): TGTGCCAGCACCCCGGGGACAGGGGGCTCCTACGAGCAGTACTTC.

The chain uses TRBV27 and TRBJ1-4; D is uncertain. V lost 1 base and J lost 7, with 10 bases in between. The germline CDR1 and CDR2 sequences are MNHEY and SMNVEV (reference sequence). The CDR3 runs to 14 residues. The CDR3 reads CASSLFQKGEKLFF. The CDR3 coding sequence is TGTGCCAGCAGTTTATTCCAGAAGGGTGAAAAACTGTTTTTT.

This clone was counted once. The chain carries TRBV4-2 and TRBJ2-3; TRBD2 aligns across 9 bases. The germline gives CDR1 LGHNA, CDR2 YNFKEQ. With 0 bases clipped from V and 4 bases from J, the junction kept 5 bases outside the gene matches. The CDR3 spans 16 residues. This CDR3 reads CASSQEVRGGPDTQYF. The CDR3 bases are TGTGCCAGCAGCCAAGAAGTGCGGGGGGGCCCAGATACGCAGTATTTT.

This clone has just one count. The chain carries TRBV7-2 and TRBJ1-1, with TRBD1 matching 8 bases. CDR3 size: 15 residues. The junction had 13 bases not matched to a gene; V was cut back by 2 bases and J by 11 bases. Germline CDR1 reads SGHTA; CDR2 reads FQGNSA. As DNA, the CDR3 is TGTGCCAGCAGCTTAAACCAGGACAGGGTTCGTGAGGCTTTCTTT. Its protein product is CASSLNQDRVREAFF.

The CDR3, as DNA: TGTGCCAGCAAAGAGGGGGGACCCATGAATGAGGGAAACACCATATATTTT. Protein sequence: CASKEGGPMNEGNTIYF. V and J are TRBV28 and TRBJ1-3, with a weak D call TRBD1 (6 bases). V was shortened by 7 bases and J by 4 bases, with 23 bases between the two germline ends. The V gene's germline CDR1 is MDHEN and CDR2 SYDVKM. The CDR3 runs 17 residues.

The V call is TRBV19, the J call TRBJ2-5, with D possibly matching TRBD2 (7 bases). With 2 bases removed from V and 6 bases from J, the gap between germline ends came to 13 bases. CDR1 is LNHDA, CDR2 SQIVND, per germline (reference sequence). The CDR3 sequence is 14 residues long. The CDR3 sequence is CASSIPGGWKTQYF. For the CDR3, the DNA is TGTGCCAGTAGTATACCGGGGGGCTGGAAGACCCAGTACTTC.

The chain couples TRBV7-9 to TRBJ1-6, with TRBD1 as a possible D gene (6 bases). Germline-derived CDR1 and CDR2 are SEHNR and FQNEAQ (reference sequence). The CDR3 is 16 residues long. V lost 0 bases and J 14 bases, leaving 20 bases between the germline ends. The CDR3 here is CASSLALGQRKDSLHF. The CDR3 nucleotides read TGTGCCAGCAGCTTAGCGCTGGGACAACGAAAGGACTCCCTCCACTTT.

This rearrangement joins TRBV12-5 to TRBJ2-7; D assignment may be TRBD1 or TRBD2 (5 bases each). The CDR3 is 14 residues long. Germline V CDR1 and CDR2: LGHNT, FRNRAP. The V end was cut by 1 base, the J end by 1 base, with 8 bases between. CDR3 region: CASGLGDHSYEQYF. The DNA of the CDR3 is TGTGCTAGTGGTTTGGGGGACCATTCCTACGAGCAGTACTTC.

J is TRBJ2-5 and V is TRBV2; unclear D gene. This CDR3 is 11 amino acids long. V was cut by 8 bases and J by 0 bases, with 4 bases left in between. Germline values: CDR1 SNHLY, CDR2 FYNNEI. CDR3 bases: TGTGCCAGCGCGTACCAAGAGACCCAGTACTTC. Translation: CASAYQETQYF.

The chain combines TRBV9 with TRBJ2-3; D is tentatively TRBD1 or TRBD2 (6 bases each). Between the trimmed V and J ends, which lost 5 bases and 4 bases, there was a span of 20 bases. Germline CDR1 is SGDLS and CDR2 is YYNGEE. The CDR3 totals 16 residues. This CDR3 is CASSRNDRTGADTQYF. The CDR3 DNA sequence: TGTGCCAGCAGTAGAAACGACAGGACGGGGGCAGATACGCAGTATTTT.

The chain joins TRBV10-3 to TRBJ1-1; D perhaps matches TRBD1 (6 bases). Germline CDR1 reads ENHRY; CDR2 reads SYGVKD. Trimming removed 6 bases at V and 8 bases at J, with 13 bases between. The CDR3 contains 12 residues. The DNA for the CDR3 is TGTGCCATCAGGAGCAGGACAGACGAAGCTTTCTTT. Amino acids: CAIRSRTDEAFF.

This clone was detected once. The chain employs TRBV5-1 and TRBJ1-5, with D perhaps matching TRBD1 (5 bases). Trimming shortened V by 4 bases and J by 3 bases, and 11 bases separated the two germline ends. Germline CDR1 and CDR2: SGHRS and YFSETQ. The CDR3 is made up of 14 amino acids. The CDR3 DNA reads TGCGCCAGCAGCCCGCAGGGTTCCAATCAGCCCCAGCATTTT. Protein product: CASSPQGSNQPQHF.

The chain employs TRBV15 and TRBJ1-6; D gene unclear. The V gene's germline CDR1 is LNHNV and CDR2 YYDKDF (reference sequence). The CDR3 has 12 residues. V shed 2 bases and J shed 8 bases, with 4 bases lying between them. The DNA of the CDR3 is TGTGCCACCAGCAGATCGGATTCACCCCTCCACTTT. It translates to CATSRSDSPLHF.

This clone occurred a few times. The genes are TRBV9 and TRBJ2-7; D assignment may be TRBD1 or TRBD2 (5 bases each). V lost 1 base to trimming and J lost 6 bases, with 17 bases between them. The V gene's germline CDR1 is SGDLS and CDR2 YYNGEE. The CDR3 sequence is 15 residues long. Here the CDR3 reads CASSVTPQGTSEQYF. The CDR3 coding sequence is TGTGCCAGCAGCGTAACACCCCAAGGGACCTCCGAGCAGTACTTC.

The chain carries TRBV4-2 and TRBJ2-1; 7 bases line up with TRBD2. This CDR3 has 13 amino acids. V gave up 8 bases and J gave up 3 bases; unmatched junction bases: 4. Germline V lookup: CDR1 LGHNA, CDR2 YNFKEQ. For the CDR3, the DNA is TGTGCCAGCGGGGGGGGGAACTACAATGAGCAGTTCTTC. The encoded protein is CASGGGNYNEQFF.

This chain connects TRBV2 to TRBJ2-3; 10 bases agree with TRBD2. Germline CDR1 and CDR2: SNHLY and FYNNEI. The CDR3 is 15 amino acids. V shed 2 bases and J 8 bases; nucleotides not matched to a gene: 7. This chain's CDR3 is CASSERAGGPRTQYF. CDR3 DNA sequence: TGTGCCAGCAGTGAACGAGCGGGGGGGCCGCGTACGCAGTATTTT.

CDR3 in DNA: TGTGCCAGCAGTTACAATAGCGGGGAGACCGGGGAGCTGTTTTTT. It translates to CASSYNSGETGELFF. The V gene is TRBV6-6, the J gene TRBJ2-2; 8 nucleotides agree with TRBD2. The CDR3 has 15 amino acids. Germline CDR1 and CDR2: MNHNY and SVGAGI (reference sequence). The J segment lost 5 bases and the V segment lost 2 bases, leaving 4 bases of the junction unmatched.

The chain links TRBV28 to TRBJ1-2; the match to TRBD1 covers 8 bases. The CDR3 spans 15 residues. CDR1 MDHEN and CDR2 SYDVKM come from the germline V gene. Trimming cost V 5 bases and J 2 bases; bases outside gene matches: 7. This CDR3 is CASSPLTGVNYGYTF. The CDR3 nucleotides read TGTGCCAGCAGTCCGCTGACAGGGGTGAACTATGGCTACACCTTC.

The chain combines TRBV2 with TRBJ2-2; the D gene is possibly TRBD1 (5 bases). With 0 bases removed from V and 5 bases from J, the gap between germline ends came to 19 bases. The CDR3 runs 18 residues. Germline CDR1 reads SNHLY; CDR2 reads FYNNEI. Here the CDR3 DNA reads TGTGCCAGCAGTGAAGCACAGGTTGACCTACGAACGACCGGGGAGCTGTTTTTT. Translating gives CASSEAQVDLRTTGELFF. Filled out from reference TRBV2 and TRBJ2-2, the complete variable domain reads EPEVTQTPSHQVTQMGQEVILRCVPISNHLYFYWYRQILGQKVEFLVSFYNNEISEKSEIFDDQFSVERPDGSNFTLKIRSTKLEDSAMYFCASSEAQVDLRTTGELFFGEGSRLTVL.

This clone showed up just once. The chain recombines TRBV7-3 with TRBJ2-5; D gene uncertain. The CDR3 sequence is 15 residues long. Germline CDR1 is SGHTA and CDR2 is FQGTGA. V shed 1 base and J shed 4 bases, with 13 bases lying between them. The CDR3 region has the DNA TGTGCCAGCAGCTTAAGCCGGGCGAGCCCAGAGACCCAGTACTTC. Translated, it gives CASSLSRASPETQYF. The full variable domain, with the rest looked up from reference TRBV7-3 and TRBJ2-5, is GAGVSQTPSNKVTEKGKYVELRCDPISGHTALYWYRQSLGQGPEFLIYFQGTGAADDSGLPNDRFFAVRPEGSVSTLKIQRTERGDSAVYLCASSLSRASPETQYFGPGTRLLVL.

This clone was detected only once. The gene calls are TRBV29-1 and TRBJ1-5; D not certain. V was clipped by 4 bases and J by 2 bases, with 6 bases between them. Germline V gives CDR1 SQVTM, CDR2 ANQGSEA. CDR3 length: 12 residues. CDR3 bases: TGCAGCGTTGCTTTGGGCAATCAGCCCCAGCATTTT. Its translation is CSVALGNQPQHF.